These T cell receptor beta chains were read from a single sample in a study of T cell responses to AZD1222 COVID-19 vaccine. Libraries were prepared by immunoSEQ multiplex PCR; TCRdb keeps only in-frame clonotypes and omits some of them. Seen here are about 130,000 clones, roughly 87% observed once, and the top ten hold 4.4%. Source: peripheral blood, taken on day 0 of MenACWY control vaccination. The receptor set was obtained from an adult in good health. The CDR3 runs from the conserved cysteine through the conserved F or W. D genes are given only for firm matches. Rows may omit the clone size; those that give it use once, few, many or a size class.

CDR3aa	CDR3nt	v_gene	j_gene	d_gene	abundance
CASSFDRRSYNEQFF	TGTGCCAGCAGCTTTGACAGGAGGTCCTACAATGAGCAGTTCTTC	TRBV3-1/TRBV3-2	TRBJ2-1	NA	NA
CASSRDTSEQYF	TGTGCCAGCAGTCGGGACACTAGCGAGCAGTACTTC	TRBV6-6	TRBJ2-7	NA	NA
CASSQYAGTNYNEQFF	TGTGCCAGCAGCCAATACGCCGGGACAAATTACAATGAGCAGTTCTTC	TRBV5-6	TRBJ2-1	NA	NA
CATSRERRVAGGQETQYF	TGTGCCACCAGCAGAGAGAGAAGGGTAGCGGGGGGCCAAGAGACCCAGTACTTC	TRBV15	TRBJ2-5	TRBD2	NA
CASTSEFRNQPQHF	TGTGCCAGCACCTCAGAATTCCGCAATCAGCCCCAGCATTTT	TRBV28	TRBJ1-5	NA	NA
CASSTTGPTEAFF	TGTGCCAGCAGCACGACAGGGCCCACTGAAGCTTTCTTT	TRBV12-3/TRBV12-4	TRBJ1-1	TRBD1	once
CASSSGRTDYNEQFF	TGTGCCAGCAGCTCGGGGCGGACAGACTACAATGAGCAGTTCTTC	TRBV11-3	TRBJ2-1	NA	NA
CASSMTGGHYEQYF	TGTGCCAGCAGTATGACAGGGGGCCACTACGAGCAGTACTTC	TRBV27	TRBJ2-7	TRBD1	NA
CASSLGGQGLSDTQYF	TGTGCCAGCAGCTTAGGGGGACAGGGATTATCAGATACGCAGTATTTT	TRBV7-2	TRBJ2-3	TRBD1	NA
CASSPDERPAQHF	TGTGCCAGCTCACCAGACGAAAGACCGGCCCAGCATTTT	TRBV18	TRBJ1-5	NA	once
CASSDRNTGELFF	TGTGCCAGCAGTGATCGGAACACCGGGGAGCTGTTTTTT	TRBV6-4	TRBJ2-2	NA	NA